This is a list of T cell receptor beta chains from one sample in a study of CD8 T cells in Susac syndrome. TCRdb reanalysed the immunoSEQ multiplex PCR reads using MiXCR and keeps one entry per CDR3 protein. The table lists about 280,000 distinct CDR3 sequences, approximately 81% of them singletons. Material for sequencing was CD8+ T cells from PBMCs. All receptors derive from a human donor with multiple sclerosis. Both conserved end residues are part of each CDR3. D genes are given only for firm matches. Some rows mark clone size as missing; the rest say once, few, many or name a class of expanded clone.

.	TRBD1	TRBV13	TRBJ2-7	CASSGWDRAHEQYF	TGTGCCAGCAGCGGATGGGACAGGGCCCACGAGCAGTACTTC
.	.	TRBV5-6	TRBJ1-2	CASSLEKGARVEGYTF	TGTGCCAGCAGCTTGGAAAAAGGAGCCAGGGTGGAGGGCTACACCTTC
.	TRBD2	TRBV9	TRBJ2-1	CASSVTNLAESSYNEQFF	TGTGCCAGCAGCGTAACAAACCTAGCGGAGAGCTCCTACAATGAGCAGTTCTTC
.	.	TRBV14	TRBJ2-1	CASSHFSLREQFF	TGTGCCAGCAGCCATTTTTCACTCCGGGAGCAGTTCTTC
.	.	TRBV20-1	TRBJ2-7	CSARDPLYEQYF	TGCAGTGCTAGAGATCCGCTATACGAGCAGTACTTC
.	.	TRBV28	TRBJ2-7	CASSSPTVDLYF	TGTGCCAGCAGTTCCCCGACAGTAGACTTGTACTTC
once	TRBD1	TRBV27	TRBJ1-5	CASSRQQGNQPQHF	TGTGCCAGCAGTCGACAACAGGGGAATCAGCCCCAGCATTTT
.	.	TRBV5-1	TRBJ2-1	CASSLARGAEQFF	TGCGCCAGCAGCTTAGCTAGGGGCGCTGAGCAGTTCTTC
.	TRBD1	TRBV7-6	TRBJ1-1	CASTDRGDTEAFF	TGTGCCAGCACCGACAGGGGGGACACTGAAGCTTTCTTT
.	TRBD2	TRBV4-1	TRBJ2-1	CASSQDFPSGSRGAYNEQFF	TGCGCCAGCAGCCAAGATTTCCCTAGCGGGAGTAGGGGGGCCTACAATGAGCAGTTCTTC
few	.	TRBV6-4	TRBJ2-1	CASSDSGGPYNEQFF	TGTGCCAGCAGTGACTCTGGCGGGCCTTACAATGAGCAGTTCTTC
.	.	TRBV28	TRBJ2-5	CASSLGSTSRETQYF	TGTGCCAGCAGTTTGGGTTCCACTAGCCGTGAGACCCAGTACTTC
.	TRBD2	TRBV20-1	TRBJ2-7	CSASPTSGPYEQYF	TGCAGTGCTAGTCCCACTAGCGGCCCCTACGAGCAGTACTTC
.	.	TRBV21-1	TRBJ1-1	CASSQRTVTEAFF	TGTGCCAGCAGCCAGAGGACAGTCACTGAAGCTTTCTTT
few	.	TRBV5-1	TRBJ1-1	CASSLEAMNTEAFF	TGCGCCAGCAGCTTGGAGGCGATGAACACTGAAGCTTTCTTT
few	TRBD1	TRBV12-3/TRBV12-4	TRBJ2-5	CASSDRVSRETQYF	TGTGCCAGCAGTGACAGGGTATCGAGAGAGACCCAGTACTTC
.	.	TRBV4-2	TRBJ2-7	CASSEERHGILDEQYF	TGTGCCAGCAGCGAAGAGCGCCACGGTATTTTGGATGAGCAGTACTTC
.	.	TRBV9	TRBJ2-5	CASSERGETQYF	TGTGCCAGCAGCGAGAGGGGAGAGACCCAGTACTTC
.	TRBD1	TRBV29-1	TRBJ2-7	CSVEGRGLEQYF	TGCAGCGTTGAAGGCAGGGGGCTCGAGCAGTACTTC
.	.	TRBV5-8	TRBJ1-4	CASSLGSGINEKLFF	TGTGCCAGCAGCTTGGGATCAGGGATTAATGAAAAACTGTTTTTT
.	.	TRBV7-2	TRBJ2-1	CASSLYRGVYNEQFF	TGTGCCAGCAGCTTATACCGAGGGGTCTACAATGAGCAGTTCTTC
few	TRBD2	TRBV27	TRBJ2-1	CASSPSLGEGSNEQFF	TGTGCCAGCAGCCCCTCATTAGGGGAGGGGTCCAATGAGCAGTTCTTC
.	.	TRBV19	TRBJ2-7	CASSIGWAEQYF	TGTGCCAGTAGTATAGGATGGGCGGAGCAGTACTTC
.	.	TRBV28	TRBJ1-6	CASTRSSYNSPLHF	TGTGCCAGTACCAGGAGCTCCTATAATTCACCCCTCCACTTT
few	.	TRBV4-1	TRBJ1-1	CASRSGAEAFF	TGCGCCAGCAGGTCAGGTGCTGAAGCTTTCTTT
.	.	TRBV27	TRBJ2-7	CASSSSPGEQYF	TGTGCCAGCAGTTCTTCCCCTGGGGAGCAGTACTTC
.	.	TRBV27	TRBJ2-1	CASSLAGLRYNEQFF	TGTGCCAGCAGTTTAGCCGGACTCAGGTACAATGAGCAGTTCTTC
.	TRBD2	TRBV6-6	TRBJ2-7	CASSYFPGTSGYGQYF	TGTGCCAGCAGTTACTTCCCCGGGACTAGTGGGTACGGGCAGTACTTC
.	.	TRBV7-9	TRBJ2-3	CASSPARDRDTQYF	TGTGCCAGCAGTCCTGCGCGGGATCGAGATACGCAGTATTTT
.	TRBD2	TRBV7-9	TRBJ2-7	CASSLASGGRSYEQYF	TGTGCCAGCAGCTTAGCGTCGGGCGGGAGATCCTACGAGCAGTACTTC
.	.	TRBV9	TRBJ1-3	CASSDSAGNTIYF	TGTGCCAGCAGCGATTCGGCGGGAAACACCATATATTTT
.	TRBD2	TRBV30	TRBJ2-1	CAWSRPSGRAHEQFF	TGTGCCTGGAGCCGCCCTAGCGGGAGGGCCCATGAGCAGTTCTTC
.	TRBD2	TRBV6-2/TRBV6-3	TRBJ2-2	CASRPGLAGGWWELFF	TGTGCCAGCAGACCTGGACTAGCGGGAGGTTGGTGGGAGCTGTTTTTT
.	.	TRBV11-2	TRBJ2-3	CASSLEPGRTDTQYF	TGTGCCAGCAGCTTAGAACCGGGGCGTACAGATACGCAGTATTTT
.	.	TRBV29-1	TRBJ2-1	CSVERNNEQFF	TGCAGCGTTGAACGGAACAATGAGCAGTTCTTC
.	.	TRBV6-2/TRBV6-3	TRBJ1-1	CASSSTLPKAATEAFF	TGTGCCAGCAGTTCAACCCTCCCAAAGGCGGCCACTGAAGCTTTCTTT
.	.	TRBV20-1	TRBJ2-7	CSAKPVPGWNEQYF	TGCAGTGCTAAACCCGTACCGGGGTGGAACGAGCAGTACTTC
few	TRBD2	TRBV11-1	TRBJ2-6	CASSFSGASGANVLTF	TGTGCCAGCAGCTTTAGCGGGGCCTCTGGGGCCAACGTCCTGACTTTC
.	.	TRBV28	TRBJ2-4	CASSLQGSTKNIQYF	TGTGCCAGCAGTTTACAGGGGTCGACCAAAAACATTCAGTACTTC
.	.	TRBV28	TRBJ2-1	CASSFQGMNNEQFF	TGTGCCAGCAGTTTTCAGGGGATGAACAATGAGCAGTTCTTC